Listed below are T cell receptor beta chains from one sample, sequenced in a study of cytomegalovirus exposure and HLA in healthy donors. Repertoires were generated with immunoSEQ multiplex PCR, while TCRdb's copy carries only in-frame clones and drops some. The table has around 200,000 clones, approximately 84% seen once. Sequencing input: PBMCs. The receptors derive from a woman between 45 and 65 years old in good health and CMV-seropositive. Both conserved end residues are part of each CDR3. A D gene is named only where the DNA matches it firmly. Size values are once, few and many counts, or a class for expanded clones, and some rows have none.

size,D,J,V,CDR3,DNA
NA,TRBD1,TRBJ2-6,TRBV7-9,CASSFLTGGSSGANVLTF,TGTGCCAGCAGCTTCCTGACAGGGGGGAGCTCTGGGGCCAACGTCCTGACTTTC
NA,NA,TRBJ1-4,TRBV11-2,CASSLESGKTNEKLFF,TGTGCCAGCAGCTTAGAATCGGGGAAGACTAATGAAAAACTGTTTTTT
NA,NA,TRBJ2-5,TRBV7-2,CASSLFQGQETQYF,TGTGCCAGCAGCTTATTTCAGGGCCAAGAGACCCAGTACTTC
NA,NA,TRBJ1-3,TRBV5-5,CASQLPGSGNTIYF,TGTGCCAGCCAACTCCCAGGGTCTGGAAACACCATATATTTT
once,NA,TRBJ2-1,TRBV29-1,CSGQGSSYNEQFF,TGCAGCGGTCAGGGAAGCTCCTACAATGAGCAGTTCTTC
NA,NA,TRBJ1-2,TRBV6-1,CASSNAGSGYGYTF,TGTGCCAGCAGCAACGCGGGGAGCGGCTATGGCTACACCTTC
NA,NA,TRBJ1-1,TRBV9,CASSPLYGQRHTEAFF,TGTGCCAGCAGCCCGCTTTATGGGCAGCGGCACACTGAAGCTTTCTTT
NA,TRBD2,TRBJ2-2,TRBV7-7,CASSLAGSGELFF,TGTGCTAGCAGCTTAGCGGGGAGCGGGGAGCTGTTTTTT
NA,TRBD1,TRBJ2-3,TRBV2,CASSGLGQGVQDTQYF,TGTGCCAGCAGTGGATTGGGACAGGGGGTTCAAGATACGCAGTATTTT
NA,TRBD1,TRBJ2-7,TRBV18,CASSPGQPSYEQYF,TGTGCCAGCTCACCGGGACAGCCGTCCTACGAGCAGTACTTC
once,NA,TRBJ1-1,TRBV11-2,CASSSTGFYTEAFF,TGTGCCAGCAGCTCAACAGGGTTTTACACTGAAGCTTTCTTT
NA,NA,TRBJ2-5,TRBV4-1,CASSPREVGGETQYF,TGCGCCAGCAGCCCCAGGGAGGTGGGGGGAGAGACCCAGTACTTC
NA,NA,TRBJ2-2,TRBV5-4,CASSLLKGANTGELFF,TGTGCCAGCAGCTTGCTCAAGGGGGCGAACACCGGGGAGCTGTTTTTT
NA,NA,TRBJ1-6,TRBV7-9,CASSSENSPLHF,TGTGCCAGCAGTAGCGAGAATTCACCCCTCCACTTT
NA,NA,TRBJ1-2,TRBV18,CASSPLAVANYGYTF,TGTGCCAGCTCACCTCTGGCGGTAGCTAACTATGGCTACACCTTC
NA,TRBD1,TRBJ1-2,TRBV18,CASSPPGQGATYGYTF,TGTGCCAGCTCACCACCGGGTCAGGGGGCGACCTATGGCTACACCTTC
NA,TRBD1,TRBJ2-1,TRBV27,CASSLGGTGGLNEQFF,TGTGCCAGCAGCCTAGGGGGGACAGGGGGCCTCAATGAGCAGTTCTTC
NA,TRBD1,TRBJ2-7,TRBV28,CASSLSRTGREQYF,TGTGCCAGCAGTTTATCGCGGACAGGGCGCGAGCAGTACTTC
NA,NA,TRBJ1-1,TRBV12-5,CASGLGAGMNTEAFF,TGTGCTAGTGGTTTGGGGGCAGGGATGAACACTGAAGCTTTCTTT
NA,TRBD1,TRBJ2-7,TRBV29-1,CSGGQSSYEQYF,TGCAGCGGGGGACAGAGCTCCTACGAGCAGTACTTC
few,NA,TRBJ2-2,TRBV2,CASSGGLLNTGELFF,TGTGCCAGCAGTGGGGGACTTTTGAACACCGGGGAGCTGTTTTTT
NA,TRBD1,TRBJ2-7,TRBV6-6,CASSRDRGTYEQYF,TGTGCCAGCAGCAGGGACAGGGGAACCTACGAGCAGTACTTC
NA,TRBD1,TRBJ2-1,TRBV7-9,CASSPGTGGVYNEQFF,TGTGCCAGCAGCCCTGGGACAGGGGGCGTCTACAATGAGCAGTTCTTC
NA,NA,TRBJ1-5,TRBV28,CASRTRGALGQPQHF,TGTGCCAGCAGGACTCGGGGGGCCTTGGGGCAGCCCCAGCATTTT
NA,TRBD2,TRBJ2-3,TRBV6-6,CASRNSGVTDTQYF,TGTGCCAGCAGGAATAGCGGGGTCACAGATACGCAGTATTTT
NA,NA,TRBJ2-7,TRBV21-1,CASSKATGGIFYEQYF,TGTGCCAGCAGCAAAGCAACAGGGGGCATCTTCTACGAGCAGTACTTC
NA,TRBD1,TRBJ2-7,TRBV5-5,CASSLAGDRGSYEQYF,TGTGCCAGCAGCTTGGCAGGGGACAGGGGCTCCTACGAGCAGTACTTC
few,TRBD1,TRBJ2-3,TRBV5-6,CASRETGPVDTQYF,TGTGCCAGCAGGGAGACAGGGCCGGTAGATACGCAGTATTTT
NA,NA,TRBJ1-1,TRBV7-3,CASSYTHGTEAFF,TGTGCCAGCAGTTACACCCATGGTACTGAAGCTTTCTTT
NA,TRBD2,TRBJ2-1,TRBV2,CASKAGGRNEQFF,TGTGCCAGCAAGGCGGGGGGGCGTAATGAGCAGTTCTTC
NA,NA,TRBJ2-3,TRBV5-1,CASTPSPSGTDTQYF,TGCGCCAGCACCCCAAGTCCGTCCGGGACAGATACGCAGTATTTT
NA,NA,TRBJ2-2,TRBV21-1,CASSKRAWTGGDTGELFF,TGTGCCAGCAGCAAACGGGCCTGGACAGGGGGGGACACCGGGGAGCTGTTTTTT
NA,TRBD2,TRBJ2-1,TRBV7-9,CATHLAGGFNEQFF,TGTGCCACCCATTTAGCGGGGGGTTTCAATGAGCAGTTCTTC
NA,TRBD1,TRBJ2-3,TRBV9,CASSPTGGQGITDTQYF,TGTGCCAGCAGCCCTACGGGGGGACAGGGGATCACAGATACGCAGTATTTT
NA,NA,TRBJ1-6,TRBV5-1,CASSEDRPYNSPLHF,TGCGCCAGCAGCGAGGACAGACCCTATAATTCACCCCTCCACTTT
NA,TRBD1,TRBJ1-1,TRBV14,CASSPLKGDRAGGAFF,TGTGCCAGCAGCCCCCTTAAAGGGGACAGGGCAGGAGGAGCTTTCTTT
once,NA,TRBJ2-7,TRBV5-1,CASSPSWGSYEQYF,TGCGCCAGCAGCCCCTCCTGGGGCTCCTACGAGCAGTACTTC
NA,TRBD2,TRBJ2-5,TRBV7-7,CASSLVERGGTQYF,TGTGCTAGCAGCTTAGTGGAGCGGGGTGGGACCCAGTACTTC
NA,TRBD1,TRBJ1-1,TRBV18,CASSPDRARNTEAFF,TGTGCCAGCTCACCGGACAGGGCGAGGAACACTGAAGCTTTCTTT
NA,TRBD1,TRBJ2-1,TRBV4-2,CASSPQGARFINEQFF,TGTGCCAGCAGCCCCCAGGGGGCCCGCTTTATCAATGAGCAGTTCTTC
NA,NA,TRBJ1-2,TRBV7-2,CASSLVFQANYGYTF,TGTGCCAGCAGCTTAGTGTTCCAGGCTAACTATGGCTACACCTTC
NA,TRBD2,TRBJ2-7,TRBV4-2,CASSGTTSGEQYF,TGTGCCAGCAGCGGAACGACTAGCGGCGAGCAGTACTTC
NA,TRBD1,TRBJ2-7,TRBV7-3,CASSIDRVIGYEQYF,TGTGCCAGCAGCATCGACAGGGTTATTGGGTACGAGCAGTACTTC
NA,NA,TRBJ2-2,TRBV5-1,CASSEQGTGELFF,TGCGCCAGCAGTGAACAGGGCACCGGGGAGCTGTTTTTT
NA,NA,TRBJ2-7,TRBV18,CASSPMEGKSSYEQYF,TGTGCCAGCTCTCCTATGGAGGGTAAGAGCTCCTACGAGCAGTACTTC
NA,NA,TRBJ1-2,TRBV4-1,CASSISRAIYGYTF,TGCGCCAGCAGCATAAGCAGGGCTATCTATGGCTACACCTTC
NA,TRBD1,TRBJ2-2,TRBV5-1,CASSSQPGGAGTGELFF,TGCGCCAGCAGCTCTCAACCAGGGGGCGCGGGGACCGGGGAGCTGTTTTTT
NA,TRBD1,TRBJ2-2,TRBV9,CASSGDRGSMGELFF,TGTGCCAGCAGCGGAGACAGGGGGAGTATGGGGGAGCTGTTTTTT
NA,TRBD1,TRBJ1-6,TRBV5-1,CASSPGQGAYNSPLHF,TGCGCCAGCAGCCCAGGACAGGGCGCCTATAATTCACCCCTCCACTTT